The T cell receptor (beta chain) under discussion was sequenced for a study of blood T cell repertoires in COVID-19. Study at large: The samples span acute and convalescent COVID-19 from the United States, Italy and Spain. PBMCs, B-cell-depleted T cells, or T cells provided the cDNA or gDNA that made up the material.

This CDR3 region has 13 residues. V shed 4 bases and J 8 bases; nucleotides not matched to a gene: 6. Assay used: immunoSEQ multiplex PCR; TCRdb lists only in-frame clones, some missing. The sample gives 150,000 or so clones, around 78% of which show up once; approximately 4.5% is in the top ten. V gene TRBV12-3 or TRBV12-4 combines with J gene TRBJ1-2, with TRBD1 matching 8 bases. The TCR originated in a woman aged 80 or over with active or convalescent COVID-19. The sequenced sample consisted of peripheral blood. CDR3 in amino acids: CASSSGQGQGYTF. In DNA, the CDR3 is TGTGCCAGCAGTTCAGGACAGGGACAAGGCTACACCTTC.